The clone carrying this T cell receptor beta chain was seen a handful of times. Each participant's cohort was designated according to participant-reported clinical history. Cohort 3 recovery required two negative PCRs, clearance, or symptom resolution. The sample belongs to a study of blood T cell repertoires in COVID-19. Study summary: Whether acute or convalescent, the COVID-19 samples came from the United States, Italy and Spain. From T cells, B-cell-depleted T cells, or PBMCs came the material, which was cDNA or gDNA.

The CDR3 spans 15 residues. V was pared by 8 bases and J by 8 bases, with 17 bases of the junction left unmatched. The germline V gene has CDR1 SNHLY and CDR2 FYNNEI. Sequenced by immunoSEQ multiplex PCR; TCRdb stores in-frame clones only, minus some. The profile covers about 250,000 clones, with more than 75% appearing a single time and under 2% taken by the ten largest. The receptor was derived from a man aged 35 to 55 who had recovered from COVID-19. The chain carries TRBV2 and TRBJ1-2; 7 bases fit TRBD1. Sequences were obtained from PBMCs or T cells enriched from blood (not recorded which). The CDR3 here is CASPMGATGSEGYTF. The DNA of the CDR3 is TGTGCCAGCCCGATGGGCGCGACAGGGTCTGAGGGCTACACCTTC. Variable domain in full (rest from reference TRBV2 and TRBJ1-2): EPEVTQTPSHQVTQMGQEVILRCVPISNHLYFYWYRQILGQKVEFLVSFYNNEISEKSEIFDDQFSVERPDGSNFTLKIRSTKLEDSAMYFCASPMGATGSEGYTFGSGTRLTVV.